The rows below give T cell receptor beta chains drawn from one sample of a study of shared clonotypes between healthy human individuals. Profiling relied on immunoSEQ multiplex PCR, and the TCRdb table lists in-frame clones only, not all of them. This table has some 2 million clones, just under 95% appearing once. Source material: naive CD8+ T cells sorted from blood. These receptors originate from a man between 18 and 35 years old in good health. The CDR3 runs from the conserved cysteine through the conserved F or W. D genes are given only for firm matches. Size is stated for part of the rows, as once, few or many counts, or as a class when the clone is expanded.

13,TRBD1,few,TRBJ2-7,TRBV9,TGTGCCAGCAGCGGGGACAGGGCCTACGAGCAGTACTTC,CASSGDRAYEQYF
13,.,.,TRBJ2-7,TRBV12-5,TGTGCTAGTGGTTTGGCCAGCCCCTACGAGCAGTACTTC,CASGLASPYEQYF
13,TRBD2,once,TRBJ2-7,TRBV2,TGTGCCAGCAGTCAGGGCCCAGCGGGGGAGCAGTACTTC,CASSQGPAGEQYF
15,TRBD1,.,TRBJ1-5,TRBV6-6,TGTGCCAGCAGCTACGACAGGGAAGGGCATCAGCCCCAGCATTTT,CASSYDREGHQPQHF
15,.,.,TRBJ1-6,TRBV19,TGTGCCAGTAGTATAGATGGGGATTATAATTCACCCCTCCACTTT,CASSIDGDYNSPLHF
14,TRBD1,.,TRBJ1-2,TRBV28,TGTGCCAGCAGTCCCTCCTCGACAGGGTTCGGCTACACCTTC,CASSPSSTGFGYTF
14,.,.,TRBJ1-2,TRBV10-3,TGTGCCATCAGTCCGGCGGAGGAGGACTATGGCTACACCTTC,CAISPAEEDYGYTF
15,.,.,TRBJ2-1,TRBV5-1,TGCGCCAGCAGCTTGGTCTCCGGGGAGTACAATGAGCAGTTCTTC,CASSLVSGEYNEQFF
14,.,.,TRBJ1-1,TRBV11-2,TGTGCCAGCAGCTTACTAGGGGTGGCCACTGAAGCTTTCTTT,CASSLLGVATEAFF
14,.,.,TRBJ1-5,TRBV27,TGTGCCAGCAGTTCAGAGGATAGCAATCAGCCCCAGCATTTT,CASSSEDSNQPQHF
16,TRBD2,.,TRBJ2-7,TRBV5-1,TGCGCCAGCAGCCCCGCAGGTAGCGGGACCCGCTACGAGCAGTACTTC,CASSPAGSGTRYEQYF
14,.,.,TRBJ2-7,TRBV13,TGTGCCAGCAGCCCCGGAGGCAGCCCCTACGAGCAGTACTTC,CASSPGGSPYEQYF
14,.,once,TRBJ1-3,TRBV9,TGTGCCAGCAGCCCGGACGGCGCTGGAAACACCATATATTTT,CASSPDGAGNTIYF
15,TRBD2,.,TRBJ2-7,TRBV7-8,TGTGCCAGCAGCTTAAAACTAGCGGGCTCCTACGAGCAGTACTTC,CASSLKLAGSYEQYF
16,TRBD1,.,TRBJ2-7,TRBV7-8,TGTGCCAGCAGCTTAGCAGGACAGGGATACTCCTACGAGCAGTACTTC,CASSLAGQGYSYEQYF
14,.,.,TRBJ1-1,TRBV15,TGTGCCACCAGCAGAGTGGTAGTCGGCACTGAAGCTTTCTTT,CATSRVVVGTEAFF
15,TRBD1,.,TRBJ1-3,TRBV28,TGTGCCAGCAGAATGGACAGGAGCTCTGGAAACACCATATATTTT,CASRMDRSSGNTIYF
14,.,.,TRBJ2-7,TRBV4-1,TGCGCCAGCAGCCAAGAATCCACCAACTACGAGCAGTACTTC,CASSQESTNYEQYF
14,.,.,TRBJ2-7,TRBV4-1,TGCGCCAGCAGCCAAGTTCTGATATCCTACGAGCAGTACTTC,CASSQVLISYEQYF
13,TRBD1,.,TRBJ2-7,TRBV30,TGTGCCTGGAAGACAGGGCGAAACTACGAGCAGTACTTC,CAWKTGRNYEQYF
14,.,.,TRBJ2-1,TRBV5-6,TGTGCCAGCAGCCCGGGGACATTCTACAATGAGCAGTTCTTC,CASSPGTFYNEQFF
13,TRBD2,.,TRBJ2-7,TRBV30,TGTGCCTGGAGTGCTACTAGCGGGACCGAGCAGTACTTC,CAWSATSGTEQYF
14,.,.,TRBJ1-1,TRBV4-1,TGCGCCAGCAGCCCGCGTCAGGGTGGATCTGAAGCTTTCTTT,CASSPRQGGSEAFF
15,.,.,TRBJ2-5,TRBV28,TGTGCCAGCAGTCCCCGGTCCTGGGGCCAAGAGACCCAGTACTTC,CASSPRSWGQETQYF
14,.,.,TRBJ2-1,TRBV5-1,TGCGCCAGCAGCTTGCTCTTCAGGGGCAATGAGCAGTTCTTC,CASSLLFRGNEQFF
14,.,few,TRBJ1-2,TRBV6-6,TGTGCCAGCAGTTACAGGGAGGCGGATGGAAGCTACACCTTC,CASSYREADGSYTF
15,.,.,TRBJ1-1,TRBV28,TGTGCCAGCAGTTTGGCAGCGACCCGGGACACTGAAGCTTTCTTT,CASSLAATRDTEAFF
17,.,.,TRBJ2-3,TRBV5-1,TGCGCCAGCAGCTTCCCTGAGGTAGCGGAATCCACAGATACGCAGTATTTT,CASSFPEVAESTDTQYF
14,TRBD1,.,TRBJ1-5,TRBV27,TGTGCCAGCAGGACAGGGGCGAGCAATCAGCCCCAGCATTTT,CASRTGASNQPQHF
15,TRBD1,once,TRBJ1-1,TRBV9,TGTGCCAGCAGCGAGACAGGGGGCTTCAACACTGAAGCTTTCTTT,CASSETGGFNTEAFF
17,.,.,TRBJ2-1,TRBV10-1,TGCGCCAGCAGTGAGTCCTGGGGGGAGGTTGGTACCAATGAGCAGTTCTTC,CASSESWGEVGTNEQFF
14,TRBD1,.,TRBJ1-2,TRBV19,TGTGCCAGTAGTCCCGCAGGGGGGAGCTATGGCTACACCTTC,CASSPAGGSYGYTF
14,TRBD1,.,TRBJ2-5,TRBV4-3,TGCGCCAGCAGCGAGTGGGCAGGGGGAGAGACCCAGTACTTC,CASSEWAGGETQYF
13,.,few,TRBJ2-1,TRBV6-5,TGTGCCAGCAGTTACTCTTCGGGCAATGAGCAGTTCTTC,CASSYSSGNEQFF
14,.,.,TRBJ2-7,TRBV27,TGTGCCAGCAGTTTAGGTCCGACGTCCTACGAGCAGTACTTC,CASSLGPTSYEQYF
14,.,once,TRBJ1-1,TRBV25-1,TGTGCCAGCATTGGGGGCAGGGGGAACACTGAAGCTTTCTTT,CASIGGRGNTEAFF
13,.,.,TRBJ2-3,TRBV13,TGTGCCAGCAGCTTAGGAGGGCCTGATACGCAGTATTTT,CASSLGGPDTQYF
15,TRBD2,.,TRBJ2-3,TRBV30,TGTGCCTGGAGCGGCGGGAGAGCTAGCACAGATACGCAGTATTTT,CAWSGGRASTDTQYF
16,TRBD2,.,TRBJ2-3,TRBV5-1,TGCGCCAGCAGCGGGGGACTAGCGGGGGTCACAGATACGCAGTATTTT,CASSGGLAGVTDTQYF
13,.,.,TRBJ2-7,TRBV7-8,TGTGCCAGCAGCTTAAACAGCGCCTACGAGCAGTACTTC,CASSLNSAYEQYF
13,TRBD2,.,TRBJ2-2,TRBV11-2,TGTGCCAGCAGCGTACTTTTTCGGGAGGGGCTGTTTTTT,CASSVLFREGLFF
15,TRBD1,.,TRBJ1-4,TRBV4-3,TGCGCCAGCAGCCCAGCGGGACAGGGAAATGAAAAACTGTTTTTT,CASSPAGQGNEKLFF
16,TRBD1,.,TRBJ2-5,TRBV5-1,TGCGCCAGCAGCTGGGCGCCGGGACAGGGGAGGCAGACCCAGTACTTC,CASSWAPGQGRQTQYF
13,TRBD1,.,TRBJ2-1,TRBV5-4,TGTGCCAGCACCAGACAGGGGGGAAATGAGCAGTTCTTC,CASTRQGGNEQFF
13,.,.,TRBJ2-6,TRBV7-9,TGTGCCAGCAGCTTCCCGGGAGCCGTCGTCCTGACTTTC,CASSFPGAVVLTF
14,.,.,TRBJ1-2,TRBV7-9,TGTGCCAGCAGCTGGGAGGTCGCAGGCTATGGCTACACCTTC,CASSWEVAGYGYTF
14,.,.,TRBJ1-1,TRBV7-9,TGTGCCAGCAGCCCCGGGGGGCAGAACACTGAAGCTTTCTTT,CASSPGGQNTEAFF
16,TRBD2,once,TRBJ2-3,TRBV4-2,TGTGCCAGCAGCCAAGAAGGGGCTAGCGGTGCAGATACGCAGTATTTT,CASSQEGASGADTQYF
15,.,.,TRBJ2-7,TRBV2,TGTGCCAGCAGTGATTGGGGTATGTTAGGCTACGAGCAGTACTTC,CASSDWGMLGYEQYF
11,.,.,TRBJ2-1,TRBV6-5,TGTGCCAGCAGTTACACGAATGAGCAGTTCTTC,CASSYTNEQFF
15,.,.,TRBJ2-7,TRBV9,TGTGCCAGCAGCGTATCCGGGAGAGATACCTACGAGCAGTACTTC,CASSVSGRDTYEQYF
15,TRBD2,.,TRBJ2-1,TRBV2,TGTGCCAGCATACCGGGACTAGCGGGAGGGCATGAGCAGTTCTTC,CASIPGLAGGHEQFF
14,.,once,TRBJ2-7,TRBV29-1,TGCAGCGTGGGCAGCGGGTTCAGCTCCTACGAGCAGTACTTC,CSVGSGFSSYEQYF
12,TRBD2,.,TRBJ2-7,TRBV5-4,TGTGCCAGCAGCTTGCAGGGAGGGGAGGAGTACTTC,CASSLQGGEEYF
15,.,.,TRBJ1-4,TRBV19,TGTGCCAGTAGTATAGCGCCGACAGGATTTGAAAAACTGTTTTTT,CASSIAPTGFEKLFF
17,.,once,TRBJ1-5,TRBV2,TGTGCCAGCAGTGAATTCGGGCGGGGAAATAAAGATCAGCCCCAGCATTTT,CASSEFGRGNKDQPQHF
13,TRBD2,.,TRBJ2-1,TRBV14,TGTGCCAGCAGCCAAGGCGGGAGTACTGAGCAGTTCTTC,CASSQGGSTEQFF
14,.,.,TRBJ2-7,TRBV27,TGTGCCAGCAGTTTAAGGGGACCCACTTACGAGCAGTACTTC,CASSLRGPTYEQYF
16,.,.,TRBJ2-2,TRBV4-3,TGCGCCAGCAGCCAAGGCCCAAGGGACGACACCGGGGAGCTGTTTTTT,CASSQGPRDDTGELFF